Following are 21 T cell receptor beta chains from one sample sequenced in a study of cytomegalovirus exposure and HLA in healthy donors. PCR employed 60 Vbeta and 13 Jbeta primers. Method: immunoSEQ multiplex PCR; TCRdb's copy keeps in-frame clones and lacks some. In the table there are 150,000 to 200,000 clones, over 70% of which are singletons. The sequencing sample was made of PBMCs. These receptors all come from a male donor in good health and CMV-seropositive.

This chain connects TRBV7-6 to TRBJ2-1; 8 nucleotides agree with TRBD2. Trimming removed 2 bases from V and 0 bases from J; junction bases left unmatched: 3. Looked up from germline, CDR1 is SGHVS and CDR2 is FNYEAQ. The CDR3 runs to 16 residues. The CDR3 sequence: CASSLIAGSSYNEQFF. DNA for the CDR3: TGTGCCAGCAGCTTAATAGCGGGATCCTCCTACAATGAGCAGTTCTTC.

The genes are TRBV19 and TRBJ1-1; D unresolved. CDR1 LNHDA and CDR2 SQIVND come from the germline V gene (reference sequence). The CDR3 covers 17 residues. Trimming took 1 base from V and 1 from J, leaving 16 bases between them. CDR3 protein: CASSIGPPGGENTEAFF. Here the CDR3 DNA reads TGTGCCAGTAGTATAGGCCCCCCGGGAGGAGAGAACACTGAAGCTTTCTTT. The whole variable domain, filled in from reference TRBV19 and TRBJ1-1, reads DGGITQSPKYLFRKEGQNVTLSCEQNLNHDAMYWYRQDPGQGLRLIYYSQIVNDFQKGDIAEGYSVSREKKESFPLTVTSAQKNPTAFYLCASSIGPPGGENTEAFFGQGTRLTVV.

This chain connects TRBV5-6 to TRBJ2-3; 7 positions match TRBD2. Trimming at V came to 5 bases and at J to 4 bases, leaving 7 bases not matched to a gene. The CDR3 loop spans 14 amino acids. Germline lookup yields CDR1 SGHDT and CDR2 YYEEEE. DNA for the CDR3: TGTGCCAGCAGTCTACTAGCGAAGGCAGATACGCAGTATTTT. It translates to CASSLLAKADTQYF.

The chain combines TRBV18 with TRBJ1-4; D may be TRBD1 (6 bases). Trimming removed 3 bases from V and 6 bases from J, with 11 bases in between. The CDR3 sequence is 14 residues long. Germline CDR1 KGHSH, CDR2 LQKENI. CDR3 protein: CASSPQGFYEKLFF. The CDR3 region has the DNA TGTGCCAGCTCACCGCAGGGGTTTTATGAAAAACTGTTTTTT.

The chain links TRBV19 to TRBJ1-2, with 11 bases lining up with TRBD1. Losses at the gene ends were 4 bases for V and 14 bases for J; bases not matched to a gene: 9. The germline gives CDR1 LNHDA, CDR2 SQIVND (reference sequence). CDR3 length: 13 residues. CDR3 region: CASSTLGQGAKTF. Here the CDR3 DNA reads TGTGCCAGTAGTACCCTCGGACAGGGGGCAAAAACCTTC.

The rearrangement uses TRBV7-9 and TRBJ2-7; 7 positions agree with TRBD1. The CDR3 sequence is 18 residues long. Per germline, CDR1 SEHNR and CDR2 FQNEAQ (reference sequence). Trimming took 1 base from V and 6 from J; bases not matched to a gene: 18. CDR3 protein: CASSLGSVRQGPLGEQYF. The DNA of the CDR3 is TGTGCCAGCAGCTTAGGTTCGGTCAGACAGGGACCTCTTGGCGAGCAGTACTTC.

The chain combines TRBV6-1 with TRBJ2-2; 11 bases map to TRBD2. CDR3 length: 15 residues. Germline trimming cut 5 bases from V and 6 bases from J; bases unmatched to any gene: 5. Germline V gene lookup returns CDR1 MNHNS and CDR2 SASEGT. CDR3 residues: CASSLAGGVSGELFF. The DNA of the CDR3 is TGTGCCAGCAGTTTAGCGGGGGGGGTTTCCGGGGAGCTGTTTTTT.

The rearrangement links TRBV11-3 to TRBJ1-1, with TRBD1 matching 7 bases. Germline CDR1 is SGHNT and CDR2 is YENEEA. J was trimmed by 1 base and V by 4 bases; bases with no gene match: 3. The CDR3 sequence is 14 residues long. CDR3 nucleotides: TGTGCCAGCAGCTGGGGGACAGCGAACACTGAAGCTTTCTTT. This codes for CASSWGTANTEAFF.

The chain recombines TRBV30 with TRBJ1-1; 10 positions match TRBD1. This CDR3 has 16 amino acids. The germline CDR1 and CDR2 sequences are GTSNPN and SVGIG (reference sequence). V shed 3 bases, J shed 4 bases, and the junction held 11 bases outside the gene matches. Here the CDR3 DNA reads TGTGCCTGGAGGTTACGCCCGGGACAGGGGAGCACTGAAGCTTTCTTT. Its protein product is CAWRLRPGQGSTEAFF.

The chain has TRBV4-1 and TRBJ2-3; D gene unclear. Per the germline V gene, CDR1 is MGHRA and CDR2 is YSYEKL. Trimming shortened V by 1 base and J by 0 bases, and 5 bases separated the two germline ends. The CDR3 totals 14 residues. CDR3 region: CASSQARSTDTQYF. CDR3 nucleotide sequence: TGCGCCAGCAGCCAAGCTCGTAGCACAGATACGCAGTATTTT.

The rearrangement joins TRBV5-6 to TRBJ1-6; D remains unclear. The germline CDR1 and CDR2 sequences are SGHDT and YYEEEE. This CDR3 has 15 amino acids. Trimming left V 4 bases short and J 2 bases short, with 10 bases between. CDR3 DNA: TGTGCCAGCAGCCCTACCGGGGCCTATAATTCACCCCTCCACTTT. Translated: CASSPTGAYNSPLHF.

V and J are TRBV10-2 and TRBJ1-1; a weak D match, TRBD1 (6 bases). The CDR3 sequence is 12 residues long. V gave up 4 bases and J gave up 4 bases, with 7 bases separating them. The V gene's germline CDR1 is WSHSY and CDR2 SAAADI. CDR3 protein: CASSGTATEAFF. The CDR3 coding sequence is TGCGCCAGCAGTGGGACAGCCACTGAAGCTTTCTTT.

The chain employs TRBV21-1 and TRBJ1-1; the table's TRBD1 call for D was not verified on the DNA. TRBV21-1 is designated a pseudogene. The CDR3 extends over 14 amino acids. CDR3 DNA sequence: TGTGCCAGCAACTCAAGGGGGCAAGACACTGAAGCTTTCTTT. It specifies CASNSRGQDTEAFF.

The chain uses TRBV2 and TRBJ1-2; the D gene is possibly TRBD1 (6 bases). Germline-derived CDR1 and CDR2 are SNHLY and FYNNEI. This CDR3 region has 14 residues. V was clipped by 1 base and J by 4 bases, with 10 bases between them. The CDR3 sequence is CASSEGGGVYGYTF. CDR3 nucleotides: TGTGCCAGCAGTGAAGGAGGGGGAGTCTATGGCTACACCTTC. The full variable domain, rest sourced from reference TRBV2 and TRBJ1-2, is EPEVTQTPSHQVTQMGQEVILRCVPISNHLYFYWYRQILGQKVEFLVSFYNNEISEKSEIFDDQFSVERPDGSNFTLKIRSTKLEDSAMYFCASSEGGGVYGYTFGSGTRLTVV.

This clone has a single count. This chain connects TRBV19 to TRBJ2-7; 7 positions match TRBD2. CDR1 is LNHDA and CDR2 is SQIVND in the germline V gene (reference sequence). This CDR3 spans 14 amino acids. Trimming cost V 4 bases and J 0 bases; bases outside gene matches: 3. The CDR3 nucleotides read TGTGCCAGTAGTAGGGCGGGGGACTCCTACGAGCAGTACTTC. It yields the protein CASSRAGDSYEQYF.

This chain links TRBV5-1 with TRBJ2-5; tentative D call: TRBD1 (8 bases). The CDR3 runs 15 residues. Germline V lookup: CDR1 SGHRS, CDR2 YFSETQ. The V and J ends lost 7 bases and 4 bases respectively, with 20 bases between them. The DNA of the CDR3 is TGCGCCAGCTCTGGACAGGGAGGGGCTCGAGAGACCCAGTACTTC. Translation: CASSGQGGARETQYF.

CDR3 loop: CASSLGSTPNEQFF. CDR3 in DNA: TGCGCCAGCAGCTTGGGGTCTACCCCGAATGAGCAGTTCTTC. The chain has TRBV5-1 and TRBJ2-1, with unresolved D. CDR3 size: 14 residues. V dropped 0 bases and J dropped 7 bases, with 11 bases sitting between them. Germline CDR1 and CDR2: SGHRS and YFSETQ.

V gene TRBV5-1 combines with J gene TRBJ2-5; no clear D. The CDR3 extends over 14 amino acids. Germline CDR1 SGHRS, CDR2 YFSETQ. Trimming shortened V by 1 base and J by 4 bases, and 11 bases separated the two germline ends. In DNA form, the CDR3 reads TGCGCCAGCAGCTTGTTCGGTAGCCGAGAGACCCAGTACTTC. The encoded protein is CASSLFGSRETQYF.

This chain joins TRBV7-3 and TRBJ2-1; the match to TRBD1 covers 9 bases. The ends lost 2 bases at V and 3 bases at J; junction bases unmatched: 5. CDR3 length: 16 amino acids. Germline V gene sequence: CDR1 SGHTA, CDR2 FQGTGA. The CDR3 DNA follows: TGTGCCAGCAGCTTATTGAGGACAGGGGACTACAATGAGCAGTTCTTC. Amino acids: CASSLLRTGDYNEQFF.

The rearrangement joins TRBV5-1 to TRBJ1-5, with 8 positions matching TRBD1. V was clipped by 4 bases and J by 5 bases; unmatched bases: 5. CDR3 length: 14 residues. Looked up from germline, CDR1 is SGHRS and CDR2 is YFSETQ. The CDR3: CASSRTGRDQPQHF. The CDR3 DNA reads as TGCGCCAGCAGCCGGACAGGGAGGGATCAGCCCCAGCATTTT.

V gene TRBV7-9 combines with J gene TRBJ2-1; D may be TRBD1 (6 bases). CDR1 and CDR2 (germline): SEHNR, FQNEAQ (reference sequence). V was cut by 6 bases and J by 0 bases, with 12 bases left in between. The CDR3 is made up of 15 amino acids. In nucleotides, the CDR3 is TGTGCCAGCAGTTCTACAGGGAACTCCTACAATGAGCAGTTCTTC. Amino acids: CASSSTGNSYNEQFF.